A selection of T cell receptor beta chains follows, all from one sample in a study of monozygotic twins with inflammatory bowel disease. From the 5' RACE reads, TCRdb lists one entry per CDR3 protein and no DNA. This repertoire includes 150,000 to 200,000 distinct CDR3 sequences. The sample consisted of blood. These receptors were obtained from a human donor with ulcerative colitis or Crohn's disease, or a healthy co-twin of an affected twin (not recorded which). Each CDR3 is given with its conserved first and last residue.

j_call v_call cdr3_length cdr3_aa
TRBJ2-7 TRBV6-5 11 CASSSGNEQYF
TRBJ2-7 TRBV20-1 14 CSAPDRRVRYEQYF
TRBJ2-1 TRBV10-3 14 CAISGTSDYNEQFF
TRBJ1-6 TRBV20-1 14 CSAKDTGGGSHLHF
TRBJ1-1 TRBV5-4 14 CASSLDRASTEAFF
TRBJ2-5 TRBV7-8 18 CASSKGLAGSYSRETQYF
TRBJ1-2 TRBV6-1 15 CASSGSGTAHYGYTF
TRBJ2-1 TRBV7-6 18 CASSPRGRALSTYNEQFF
TRBJ2-7 TRBV5-1 15 CASSLAGTAIYEQYF
TRBJ2-5 TRBV12-3/TRBV12-4 15 CAITSSDRGQETQYF
TRBJ1-5 TRBV30 16 CAWSGTGARSNQPQHF
TRBJ1-1 TRBV12-3/TRBV12-4 17 CASRHPDRGGWYTEAFF
TRBJ2-1 TRBV11-2 17 CASSLSGVEFFSNEQFF
TRBJ1-5 TRBV7-6 15 CASSPGSNRNQPQHF
TRBJ1-6 TRBV20-1 16 CSARKEDGITGSPLHF
TRBJ2-2 TRBV4-3 15 CASSQGSGIDGELFF
TRBJ2-7 TRBV5-6 15 CASSSEGTGFYEQYF
TRBJ2-5 TRBV5-1 15 CASSPFQGRTETQYF
TRBJ2-5 TRBV5-1 17 CASSLYQSGARQETQYF
TRBJ1-4 TRBV7-2 14 CASSLFVSSEKLFF
TRBJ1-1 TRBV12-3/TRBV12-4 15 CASSRTGGVNTEAFF
TRBJ2-1 TRBV28 15 CASSPQWRPYNEQFF
TRBJ1-1 TRBV24-1 14 CATSRTGRESEAFF
TRBJ2-3 TRBV2 15 CASSEALARADTQYF
TRBJ2-7 TRBV13 14 CASSPRQGRNEQYF
TRBJ1-2 TRBV7-2 12 CASSLGTYGYTF
TRBJ2-1 TRBV24-1 16 CATSDPVVAGGNEQFF
TRBJ2-7 TRBV7-8 15 CASSFPDSSSYEQYF
TRBJ2-7 TRBV5-1 15 CASSLGGGSSYEQYF
TRBJ2-3 TRBV5-1 16 CASSSGLRGRTDTQYF
TRBJ2-7 TRBV5-1 14 CASSLSTLSYEQYF
TRBJ1-1 TRBV2 12 CASNWEASEAFF
TRBJ1-2 TRBV20-1 13 CSAATGLSYGYTF
TRBJ2-1 TRBV7-9 17 CASSLPDLGGRDNEQFF
TRBJ2-7 TRBV19 14 CASSIGGLAYEQYF
TRBJ1-2 TRBV6-5 11 CASSYGSGYTF
TRBJ2-7 TRBV20-1 14 CSATWGLDPNEQYF
TRBJ1-1 TRBV28 15 CASSLQGFGNTEAFF
TRBJ2-3 TRBV28 20 CASSLYGAQLAGVGADTQYF